The T cell receptor (beta chain) under discussion was sequenced for a study of blood T cell repertoires in COVID-19. Study-wide background: There were acute and convalescent COVID-19 samples, and they came from the United States, Italy and Spain. The cDNA or gDNA used as material had been derived from T cells, B-cell-depleted T cells, or PBMCs.

Germline lookup yields CDR1 SEHNR and CDR2 FQNEAQ (reference sequence). The CDR3 is 14 residues long. The method was immunoSEQ multiplex PCR; TCRdb's version includes in-frame clones alone and lacks a portion of them. The sample lists under 250,000 clones, approximately 82% seen once, with roughly 9.4% in the top ten. As regards this clone: Sequence at one end of the junction differs from germline and may be a read error.

Sequencing was carried out using peripheral blood. This TCR was sampled from a man in his forties or fifties with active or convalescent COVID-19. The chain combines TRBV7-9 with TRBJ1-2; D gene unclear. The CDR3 loop is CASSSSDPNYCYTF. CDR3 DNA sequence: TGTGCCAGCAGCTCGTCGGATCCTAACTATTGCTACACCTTC.